This T cell receptor (beta chain) originates from a study of T cells in Graves' hyperthyroidism and ophthalmopathy. This clonotype was counted only a few times. Amplification targeted TCR beta CDR3 regions from RNA transcripts. TCR CDR3 regions were first amplified by RT-PCR with HTBI primers. TCRdb processed the multiplex PCR reads anew with MiXCR; each CDR3 protein has one entry. The data hold 350,000 to 400,000 distinct CDR3 sequences, with about 15% observed a single time. V was shortened by 2 bases and J by 2 bases, with 8 bases between the two germline ends. The CDR3 has 14 residues. Germline values: CDR1 SGHNT, CDR2 YENEEA.

Sequenced sample: blood. The V gene is TRBV11-3, the J gene TRBJ2-3; D gene unclear. The TCR sequence derives from a young woman with Graves' hyperthyroidism. CDR3 nucleotides: TGTGCCAGCAGCTTAAACCCTTCCACAGATACGCAGTATTTT. This gives the protein CASSLNPSTDTQYF.